This T cell receptor beta chain was captured by sequencing in a study of blood T cell repertoires in COVID-19. Study summary: COVID-19 samples, acute and convalescent, were from the United States, Italy and Spain. Sample material is recorded as cDNA or gDNA derived from T cells, B-cell-depleted T cells, or PBMCs.

For this clone: This same CDR3 is encoded by further DNA sequences in the sample.

Trimming removed 1 base from V and 2 bases from J; junction bases left unmatched: 0. Germline lookup yields CDR1 SEHNR and CDR2 FQNEAQ (reference sequence). This CDR3 is built from 14 residues. In the original analysis: Amplification of reference gene primers provided the estimated nucleated cell counts. Sequencing was performed with immunoSEQ multiplex PCR; in TCRdb, only in-frame clones are kept and a portion is missing. The DNA was the basis for D and trimming; V, J and clone size are from that table. The sample lists some 80,000 clones, roughly 84% occurring once. This rearrangement joins TRBV7-9 to TRBJ2-5; 8 positions agree with TRBD1. Sequenced input: peripheral blood. The receptor was derived from a woman aged 80 or over in a cohort sampled during active or convalescent COVID-19. The CDR3, as DNA: TGTGCCAGCAGCTTAGGACAGGGGCAAGAGACCCAGTACTTC. It codes for CASSLGQGQETQYF.